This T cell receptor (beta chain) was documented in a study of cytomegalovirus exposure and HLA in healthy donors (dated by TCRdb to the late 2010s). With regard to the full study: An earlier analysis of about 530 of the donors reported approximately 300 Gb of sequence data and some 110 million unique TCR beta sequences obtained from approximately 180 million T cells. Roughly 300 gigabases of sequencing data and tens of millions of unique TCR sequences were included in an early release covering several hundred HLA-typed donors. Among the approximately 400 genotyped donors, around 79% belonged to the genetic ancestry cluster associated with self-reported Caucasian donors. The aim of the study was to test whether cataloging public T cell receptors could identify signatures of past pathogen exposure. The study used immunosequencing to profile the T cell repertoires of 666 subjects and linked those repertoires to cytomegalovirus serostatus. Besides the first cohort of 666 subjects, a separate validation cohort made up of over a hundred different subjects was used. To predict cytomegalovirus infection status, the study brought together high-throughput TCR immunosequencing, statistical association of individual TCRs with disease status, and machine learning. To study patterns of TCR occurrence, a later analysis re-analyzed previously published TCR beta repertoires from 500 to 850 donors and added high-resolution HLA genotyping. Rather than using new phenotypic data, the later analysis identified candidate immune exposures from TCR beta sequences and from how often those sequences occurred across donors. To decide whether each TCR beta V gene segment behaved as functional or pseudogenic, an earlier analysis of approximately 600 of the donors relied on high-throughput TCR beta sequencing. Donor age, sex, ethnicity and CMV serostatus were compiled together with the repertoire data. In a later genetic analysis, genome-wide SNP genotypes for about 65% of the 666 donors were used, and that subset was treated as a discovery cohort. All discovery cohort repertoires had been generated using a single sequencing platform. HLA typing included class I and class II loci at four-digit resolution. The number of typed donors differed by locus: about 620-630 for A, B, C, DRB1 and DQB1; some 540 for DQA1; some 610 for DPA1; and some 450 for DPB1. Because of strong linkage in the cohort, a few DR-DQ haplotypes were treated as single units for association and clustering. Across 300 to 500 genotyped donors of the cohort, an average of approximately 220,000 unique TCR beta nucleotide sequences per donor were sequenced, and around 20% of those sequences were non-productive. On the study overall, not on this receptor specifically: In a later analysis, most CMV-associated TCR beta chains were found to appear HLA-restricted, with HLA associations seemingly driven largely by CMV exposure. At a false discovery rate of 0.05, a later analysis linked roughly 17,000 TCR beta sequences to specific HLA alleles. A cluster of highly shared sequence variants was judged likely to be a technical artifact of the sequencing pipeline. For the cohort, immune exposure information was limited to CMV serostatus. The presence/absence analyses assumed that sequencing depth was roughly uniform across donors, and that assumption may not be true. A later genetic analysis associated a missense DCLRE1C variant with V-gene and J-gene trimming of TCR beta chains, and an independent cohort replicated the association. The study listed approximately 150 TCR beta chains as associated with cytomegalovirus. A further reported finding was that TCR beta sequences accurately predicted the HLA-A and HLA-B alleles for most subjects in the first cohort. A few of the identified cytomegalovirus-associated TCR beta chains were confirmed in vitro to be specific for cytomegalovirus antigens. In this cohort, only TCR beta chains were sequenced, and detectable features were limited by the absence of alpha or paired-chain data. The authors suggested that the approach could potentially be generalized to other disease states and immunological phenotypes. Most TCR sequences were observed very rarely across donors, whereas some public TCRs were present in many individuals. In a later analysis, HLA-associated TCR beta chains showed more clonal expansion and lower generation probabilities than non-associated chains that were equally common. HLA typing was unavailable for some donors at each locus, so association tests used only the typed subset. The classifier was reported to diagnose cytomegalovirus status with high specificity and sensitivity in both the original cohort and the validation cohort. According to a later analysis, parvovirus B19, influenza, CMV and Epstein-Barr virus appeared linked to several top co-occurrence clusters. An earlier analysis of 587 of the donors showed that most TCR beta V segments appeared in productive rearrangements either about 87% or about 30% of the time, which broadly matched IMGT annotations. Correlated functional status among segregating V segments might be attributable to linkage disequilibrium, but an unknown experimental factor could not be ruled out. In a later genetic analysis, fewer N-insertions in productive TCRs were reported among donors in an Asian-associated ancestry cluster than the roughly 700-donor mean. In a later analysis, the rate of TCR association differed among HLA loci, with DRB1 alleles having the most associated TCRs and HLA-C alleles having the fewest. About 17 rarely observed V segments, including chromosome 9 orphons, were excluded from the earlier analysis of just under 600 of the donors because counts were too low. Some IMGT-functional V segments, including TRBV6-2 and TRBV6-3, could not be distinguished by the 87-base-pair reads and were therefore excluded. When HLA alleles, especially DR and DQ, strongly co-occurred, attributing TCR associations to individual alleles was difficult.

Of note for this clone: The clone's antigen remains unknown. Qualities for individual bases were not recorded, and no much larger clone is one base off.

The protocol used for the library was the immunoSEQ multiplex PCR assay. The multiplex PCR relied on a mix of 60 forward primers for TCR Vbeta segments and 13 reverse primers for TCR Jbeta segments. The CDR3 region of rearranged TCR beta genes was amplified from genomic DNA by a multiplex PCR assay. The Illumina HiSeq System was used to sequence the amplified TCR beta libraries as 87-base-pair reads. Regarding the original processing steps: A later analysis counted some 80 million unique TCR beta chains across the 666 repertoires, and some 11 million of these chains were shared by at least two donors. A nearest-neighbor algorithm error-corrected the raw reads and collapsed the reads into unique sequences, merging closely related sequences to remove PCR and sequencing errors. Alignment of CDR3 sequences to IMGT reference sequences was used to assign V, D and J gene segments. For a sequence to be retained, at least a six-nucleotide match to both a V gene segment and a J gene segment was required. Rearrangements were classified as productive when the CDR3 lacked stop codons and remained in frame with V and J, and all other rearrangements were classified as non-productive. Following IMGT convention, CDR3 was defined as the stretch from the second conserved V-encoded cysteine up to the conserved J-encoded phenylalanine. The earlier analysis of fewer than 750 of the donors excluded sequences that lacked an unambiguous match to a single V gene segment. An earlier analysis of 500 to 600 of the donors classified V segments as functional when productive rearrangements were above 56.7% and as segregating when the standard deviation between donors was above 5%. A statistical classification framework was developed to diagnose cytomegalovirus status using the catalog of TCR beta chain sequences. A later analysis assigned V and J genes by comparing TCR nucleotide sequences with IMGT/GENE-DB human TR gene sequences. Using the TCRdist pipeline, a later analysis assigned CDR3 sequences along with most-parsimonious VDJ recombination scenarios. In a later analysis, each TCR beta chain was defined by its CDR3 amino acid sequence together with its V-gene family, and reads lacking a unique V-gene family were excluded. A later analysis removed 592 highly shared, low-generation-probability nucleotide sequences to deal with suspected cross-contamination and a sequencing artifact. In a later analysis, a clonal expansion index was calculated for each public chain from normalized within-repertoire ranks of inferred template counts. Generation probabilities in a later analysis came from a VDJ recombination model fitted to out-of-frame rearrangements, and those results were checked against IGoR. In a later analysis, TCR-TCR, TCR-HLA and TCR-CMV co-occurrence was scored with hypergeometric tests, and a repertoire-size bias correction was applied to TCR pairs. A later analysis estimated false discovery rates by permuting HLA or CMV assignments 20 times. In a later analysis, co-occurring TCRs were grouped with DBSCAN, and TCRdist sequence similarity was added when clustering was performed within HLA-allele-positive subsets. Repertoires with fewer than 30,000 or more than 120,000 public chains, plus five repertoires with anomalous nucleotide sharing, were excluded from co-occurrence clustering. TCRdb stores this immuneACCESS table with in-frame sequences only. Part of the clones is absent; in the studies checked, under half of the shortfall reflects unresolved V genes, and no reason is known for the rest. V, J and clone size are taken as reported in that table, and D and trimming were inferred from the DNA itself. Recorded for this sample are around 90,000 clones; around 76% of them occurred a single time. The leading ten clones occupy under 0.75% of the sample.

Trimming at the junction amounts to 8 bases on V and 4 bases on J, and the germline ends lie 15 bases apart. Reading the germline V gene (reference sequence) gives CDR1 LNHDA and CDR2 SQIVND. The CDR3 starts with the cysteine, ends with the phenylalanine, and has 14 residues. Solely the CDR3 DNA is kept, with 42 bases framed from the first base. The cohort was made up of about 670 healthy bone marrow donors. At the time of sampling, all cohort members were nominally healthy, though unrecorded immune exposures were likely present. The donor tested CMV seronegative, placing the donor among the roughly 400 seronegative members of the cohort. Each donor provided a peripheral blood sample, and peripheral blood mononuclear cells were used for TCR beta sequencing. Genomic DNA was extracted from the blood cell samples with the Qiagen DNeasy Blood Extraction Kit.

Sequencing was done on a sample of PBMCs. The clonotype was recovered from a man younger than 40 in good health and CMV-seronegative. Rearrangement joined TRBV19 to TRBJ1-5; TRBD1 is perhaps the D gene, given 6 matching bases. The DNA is TGTGCCAGTGCTCGGGGGGCCGAGAATCAGCCCCAGCATTTT. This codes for CASARGAENQPQHF. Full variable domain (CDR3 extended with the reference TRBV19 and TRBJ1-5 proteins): DGGITQSPKYLFRKEGQNVTLSCEQNLNHDAMYWYRQDPGQGLRLIYYSQIVNDFQKGDIAEGYSVSREKKESFPLTVTSAQKNPTAFYLCASARGAENQPQHFGDGTRLSIL.